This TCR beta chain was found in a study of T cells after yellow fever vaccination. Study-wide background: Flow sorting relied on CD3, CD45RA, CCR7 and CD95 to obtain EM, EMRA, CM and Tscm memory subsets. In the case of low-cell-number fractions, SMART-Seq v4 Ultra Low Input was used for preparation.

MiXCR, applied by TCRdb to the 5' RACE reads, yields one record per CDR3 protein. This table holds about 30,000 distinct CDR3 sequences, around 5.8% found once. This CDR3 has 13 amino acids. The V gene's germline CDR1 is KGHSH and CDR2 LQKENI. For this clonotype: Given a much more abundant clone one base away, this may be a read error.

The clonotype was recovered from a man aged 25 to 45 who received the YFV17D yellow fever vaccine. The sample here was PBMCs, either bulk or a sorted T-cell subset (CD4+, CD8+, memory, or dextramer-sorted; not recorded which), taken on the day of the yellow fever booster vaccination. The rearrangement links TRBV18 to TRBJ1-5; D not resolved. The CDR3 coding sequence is TGTGCCAGCTCACTTACTTCCGATCAGCTCCAGCATTTT. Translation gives CASSLTSDQLQHF.